The clone carrying this T cell receptor (beta chain) occurred a few times. Its antigen is still unknown. The data originate from a study of cytomegalovirus exposure and HLA in healthy donors. General study results and limits: For TCR beta chains, V- and J-gene trimming was later linked to a missense DCLRE1C variant. A later analysis found most CMV-associated TCR beta chains apparently HLA-restricted. As was reported, the HLA-A and HLA-B alleles of most subjects were accurately predicted from TCR beta sequences.

The CDR3 is 13 amino acids. In germline, CDR1 is MNHNS, CDR2 SASEGT. V gave up 2 bases and J gave up 5 bases, with 9 bases separating them. PCR primers comprised 60 Vbeta and 13 Jbeta primers. Original handling: In a later analysis, the count reached approximately 80 million unique TCR beta chains, with approximately 10 million shared. Profiling relied on immunoSEQ multiplex PCR, and the TCRdb table lists in-frame clones only, not all of them. That table gives V, J and clone size, and the DNA gave D and trimming. The sample holds about 230,000 clones, about three quarters seen once. This receptor was identified in a boy aged 5-17 years in good health and CMV-seronegative. Sequencing input: PBMCs. The V gene is TRBV6-1, the J gene TRBJ2-5, with D possibly being TRBD1 (5 bases). Written as DNA, the CDR3 is TGTGCCAGCAGTGAACAGGGTCGGGAGACCCAGTACTTC. Its protein product is CASSEQGRETQYF.